This TCR beta chain was recorded in a study of shared clonotypes between healthy human individuals. The V end lost 5 bases, the J end lost 0 bases, and 12 bases lay between the germline ends. This CDR3 spans 14 amino acids. Germline values: CDR1 SGHDT, CDR2 YYEEEE. TCRdb's copy holds only in-frame clones and misses some; the assay was immunoSEQ multiplex PCR. The sample records roughly 2 million clones, about 95% being singletons. The naive CD8 population came from CD45RO-negative cells selected for CCR7, without terminally differentiated effector memory CD45RA+ cells. Comment on this clone: Additional DNA sequences in this sample encode the identical CDR3.

The chain combines TRBV5-6 with TRBJ2-7; the D is unclear. Sequencing was carried out using naive CD8+ T cells sorted from blood. The TCR comes from a man aged 18 to 30 in good health. The CDR3, as DNA: TGTGCCAGCAGTTTTGGCAGGAGCTCCTACGAGCAGTACTTC. Its translation: CASSFGRSSYEQYF.